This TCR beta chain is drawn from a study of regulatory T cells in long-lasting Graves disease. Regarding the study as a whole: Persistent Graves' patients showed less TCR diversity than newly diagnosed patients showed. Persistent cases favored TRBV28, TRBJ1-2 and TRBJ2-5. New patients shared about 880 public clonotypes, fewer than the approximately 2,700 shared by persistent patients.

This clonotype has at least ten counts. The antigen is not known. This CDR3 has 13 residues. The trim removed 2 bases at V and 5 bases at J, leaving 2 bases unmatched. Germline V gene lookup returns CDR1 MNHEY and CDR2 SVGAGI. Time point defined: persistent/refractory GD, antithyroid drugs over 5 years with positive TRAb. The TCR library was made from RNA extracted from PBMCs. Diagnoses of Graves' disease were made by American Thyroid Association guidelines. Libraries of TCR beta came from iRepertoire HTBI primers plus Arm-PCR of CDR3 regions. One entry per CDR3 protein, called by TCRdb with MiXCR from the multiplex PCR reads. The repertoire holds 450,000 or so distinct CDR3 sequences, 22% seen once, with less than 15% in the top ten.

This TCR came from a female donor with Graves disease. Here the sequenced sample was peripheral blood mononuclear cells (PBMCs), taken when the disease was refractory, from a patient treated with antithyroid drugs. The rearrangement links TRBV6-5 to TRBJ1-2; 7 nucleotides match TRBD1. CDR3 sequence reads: CASSYDRAYGYTF. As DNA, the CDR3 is TGTGCCAGCAGTTACGACAGGGCGTATGGCTACACCTTC.